This is a list of T cell receptor beta chains from one sample in a study of T cells in Graves' hyperthyroidism and ophthalmopathy. TCRdb re-analysed the multiplex PCR reads in MiXCR, keeping a single row per CDR3 protein. The sample lists around 350,000 distinct CDR3 sequences; about 12% were seen once. The sequenced sample consisted of blood. The receptors were gathered from a young woman with Graves' hyperthyroidism. Both conserved end residues are part of each CDR3. A D gene is named only where the DNA matches it firmly. Rows give clone size only sometimes, using once, few, many, or a class for an expanded clone.

CDR3: CASSQGLAGSYEQYF
DNA: TGTGCCAGCAGCCAAGGGCTAGCGGGGTCCTACGAGCAGTACTTC
length: 15
V: TRBV3-1
D: TRBD2
size: many
J: TRBJ2-7

CDR3: CASSPGQHNYGYTF
DNA: TGTGCCAGCAGCCCAGGACAGCATAACTATGGCTACACCTTC
length: 14
V: TRBV7-2
D: .
size: many
J: TRBJ1-2

CDR3: CASSRGTAYNEQFF
DNA: TGTGCCAGCAGCCGCGGGACAGCCTACAATGAGCAGTTCTTC
length: 14
V: TRBV14
D: .
size: many
J: TRBJ2-1

CDR3: CASSFPGTGGVYTF
DNA: TGTGCCAGCAGTTTTCCCGGGACAGGGGGAGTCTACACCTTC
length: 14
V: TRBV12-3/TRBV12-4
D: TRBD1
size: many
J: TRBJ1-2

CDR3: CASSVGQGADYGYTF
DNA: TGTGCCAGCAGTGTAGGACAGGGGGCGGACTATGGCTACACCTTC
length: 15
V: TRBV28
D: TRBD1
size: once
J: TRBJ1-2

CDR3: CASSSSGIRETQYF
DNA: TGTGCCAGCAGCTCCTCAGGGATTCGGGAGACCCAGTACTTC
length: 14
V: TRBV7-9
D: .
size: .
J: TRBJ2-5

CDR3: CASSPFRGEKLFF
DNA: TGTGCCAGCAGCCCTTTCAGGGGGGAAAAACTGTTTTTT
length: 13
V: TRBV11-1
D: TRBD1
size: many
J: TRBJ1-4

CDR3: CASSLPGTSTDTQYF
DNA: TGTGCCAGCAGTTTGCCGGGGACAAGCACAGATACGCAGTATTTT
length: 15
V: TRBV28
D: .
size: many
J: TRBJ2-3

CDR3: CASSPAAGGYTEAFF
DNA: TGTGCCAGCAGTCCCGCGGCAGGGGGGTACACTGAAGCTTTCTTT
length: 15
V: TRBV27
D: TRBD1
size: many
J: TRBJ1-1

CDR3: CSVVVGQGVTEAFF
DNA: TGCAGCGTTGTTGTAGGCCAGGGCGTCACTGAAGCTTTCTTT
length: 14
V: TRBV29-1
D: .
size: .
J: TRBJ1-1

CDR3: CSVTRDRGEEQYF
DNA: TGCAGTGTTACACGCGACAGGGGGGAAGAGCAGTACTTC
length: 13
V: TRBV20-1
D: TRBD1
size: many
J: TRBJ2-7

CDR3: CASSLFNSETQYF
DNA: TGTGCCAGCAGCTTATTTAATTCCGAGACCCAGTACTTC
length: 13
V: TRBV7-9
D: .
size: many
J: TRBJ2-5

CDR3: CASSSGLAGPEQYF
DNA: TGTGCCAGCAGTTCGGGACTAGCGGGGCCCGAGCAGTACTTC
length: 14
V: TRBV27
D: TRBD2
size: few
J: TRBJ2-7

CDR3: CAWKTGRAFF
DNA: TGTGCCTGGAAGACAGGGAGGGCTTTCTTT
length: 10
V: TRBV30
D: TRBD1
size: many
J: TRBJ1-1

CDR3: CASSEEFDTEAFF
DNA: TGTGCCAGCAGTGAAGAGTTTGACACTGAAGCTTTCTTT
length: 13
V: TRBV2
D: .
size: many
J: TRBJ1-1

CDR3: CASSRVGGFGNTIYF
DNA: TGCGCCAGCAGCCGAGTGGGGGGCTTTGGAAACACCATATATTTT
length: 15
V: TRBV4-1
D: .
size: .
J: TRBJ1-3

CDR3: CASSLLNGIPTNEKLFF
DNA: TGTGCCAGCAGCCTGTTGAACGGCATACCAACTAATGAAAAACTGTTTTTT
length: 17
V: TRBV28
D: .
size: .
J: TRBJ1-4

CDR3: CASTPPSDTDTQYF
DNA: TGTGCCAGCACCCCCCCCTCCGACACAGATACGCAGTATTTT
length: 14
V: TRBV7-9
D: .
size: many
J: TRBJ2-3

CDR3: CASSVLTGLVLETQYF
DNA: TGTGCCAGCAGCGTGCTGACAGGGCTGGTTTTGGAGACCCAGTACTTC
length: 16
V: TRBV6-1
D: TRBD1
size: many
J: TRBJ2-5

CDR3: CASVNGGRTDTQYF
DNA: TGTGCCAGCGTAAATGGGGGGCGGACAGATACGCAGTATTTT
length: 14
V: TRBV28
D: .
size: many
J: TRBJ2-3

CDR3: CASRFPGQITEAFF
DNA: TGTGCCAGCAGGTTCCCGGGACAGATAACTGAAGCTTTCTTT
length: 14
V: TRBV12-3/TRBV12-4
D: TRBD1
size: many
J: TRBJ1-1

CDR3: CASSQAPLLFLAGGPREQYF
DNA: TGCGCCAGCAGCCAAGCGCCTCTATTATTTCTAGCGGGAGGGCCGCGGGAGCAGTACTTC
length: 20
V: TRBV4-1
D: TRBD2
size: .
J: TRBJ2-7

CDR3: CFVWDDYGYTF
DNA: TGCTTCGTCTGGGACGACTATGGCTACACCTTC
length: 11
V: TRBV20-1
D: .
size: few
J: TRBJ1-2

CDR3: CASRTGTRGTLLQETQYF
DNA: TGCGCCAGCAGGACCGGGACCCGGGGGACCCTACTCCAAGAGACCCAGTACTTC
length: 18
V: TRBV5-1
D: .
size: few
J: TRBJ2-5

CDR3: CSARVQKGGRFSDTQYF
DNA: TGCAGTGCCAGGGTCCAGAAGGGCGGGAGGTTCTCAGATACGCAGTATTTT
length: 17
V: TRBV20-1
D: TRBD2
size: many
J: TRBJ2-3

CDR3: CASSFLGGAPNQPQHF
DNA: TGTGCCAGCAGTTTTCTGGGGGGGGCTCCTAATCAGCCCCAGCATTTT
length: 16
V: TRBV28
D: .
size: many
J: TRBJ1-5

CDR3: CASRNPWANTEAFF
DNA: TGTGCCAGCAGGAACCCCTGGGCGAACACTGAAGCTTTCTTT
length: 14
V: TRBV27
D: .
size: many
J: TRBJ1-1

CDR3: CASTYRESQPQHF
DNA: TGTGCCAGTACCTATAGGGAGAGCCAGCCCCAGCATTTT
length: 13
V: TRBV19
D: .
size: few
J: TRBJ1-5

CDR3: CSARRNYEQYF
DNA: TGCAGTGCCAGACGTAATTACGAGCAGTACTTC
length: 11
V: TRBV20-1
D: .
size: many
J: TRBJ2-7

CDR3: CASSVGGQVSNEQFF
DNA: TGTGCCAGCAGCGTCGGAGGACAGGTTTCCAATGAGCAGTTCTTC
length: 15
V: TRBV7-6
D: TRBD1
size: many
J: TRBJ2-1

CDR3: CASSLYPQGSGQPQHF
DNA: TGTGCCAGCAGTTTATATCCACAGGGGTCTGGTCAGCCCCAGCATTTT
length: 16
V: TRBV28
D: TRBD1
size: many
J: TRBJ1-5

CDR3: CASSYWGGGFRGETQYF
DNA: TGTGCCAGCAGTTACTGGGGAGGCGGGTTCAGGGGAGAGACCCAGTACTTC
length: 17
V: TRBV6-5
D: .
size: many
J: TRBJ2-5

CDR3: CASSGEGSSETQCF
DNA: TGTGCCAGCAGCGGGGAGGGTAGTTCGGAGACCCAGTGCTTC
length: 14
V: TRBV9
D: TRBD2
size: .
J: TRBJ2-5

CDR3: CASSISLGQPQHF
DNA: TGTGCCAGCAGCATTTCGTTGGGTCAGCCCCAGCATTTT
length: 13
V: TRBV11-2
D: .
size: many
J: TRBJ1-5

CDR3: CASSMGTSGELFF
DNA: TGTGCCAGTAGTATGGGGACGTCCGGGGAGCTGTTTTTT
length: 13
V: TRBV19
D: .
size: few
J: TRBJ2-2

CDR3: CASSSLPRGFGGNTIYF
DNA: TGTGCCAGCAGTTCGCTGCCCAGGGGGTTCGGTGGAAACACCATATATTTT
length: 17
V: TRBV28
D: TRBD1
size: many
J: TRBJ1-3

CDR3: CSGQSAQEGGETQYF
DNA: TGCAGTGGTCAGAGCGCACAGGAGGGTGGAGAGACCCAGTACTTC
length: 15
V: TRBV20-1
D: .
size: .
J: TRBJ2-5

CDR3: CASSLGPSGRYYNEQFF
DNA: TGTGCCAGCAGCTTAGGGCCTAGCGGGAGATACTACAATGAGCAGTTCTTC
length: 17
V: TRBV7-6
D: TRBD2
size: many
J: TRBJ2-1

CDR3: CASKGLGNTIYF
DNA: TGTGCCAGCAAGGGGCTGGGAAACACCATATATTTT
length: 12
V: TRBV2
D: .
size: many
J: TRBJ1-3

CDR3: CASSPVHRSDEQFF
DNA: TGTGCCAGCTCACCAGTCCACAGATCGGATGAGCAGTTCTTC
length: 14
V: TRBV18
D: .
size: many
J: TRBJ2-1

CDR3: CASSLIMTRASTDTQYF
DNA: TGTGCCAGCAGCTTGATAATGACTAGGGCTAGCACAGATACGCAGTATTTT
length: 17
V: TRBV5-6
D: .
size: many
J: TRBJ2-3

CDR3: CTARGQGLAGGDRRQETQYF
DNA: TGCACTGCTAGAGGGCAGGGGCTAGCGGGAGGGGATCGTCGACAAGAGACCCAGTACTTC
length: 20
V: TRBV20-1
D: TRBD2
size: .
J: TRBJ2-5

CDR3: CSVGQTSGSGDTQYF
DNA: TGCAGCGTTGGCCAGACTAGCGGGAGCGGGGATACGCAGTATTTT
length: 15
V: TRBV29-1
D: TRBD2
size: many
J: TRBJ2-3

CDR3: CASNLQGASYEQYF
DNA: TGTGCCAGCAACCTACAGGGTGCCTCCTACGAGCAGTACTTC
length: 14
V: TRBV12-3/TRBV12-4
D: .
size: many
J: TRBJ2-7

CDR3: CASTLGVSYEQYF
DNA: TGTGCCAGCACCCTGGGCGTCTCCTACGAGCAGTACTTC
length: 13
V: TRBV5-6
D: .
size: .
J: TRBJ2-7

CDR3: CSARDGAAISGNTIYF
DNA: TGCAGTGCTAGAGATGGGGCAGCTATCTCTGGAAACACCATATATTTT
length: 16
V: TRBV20-1
D: .
size: .
J: TRBJ1-3

CDR3: CASSEAGGLNSPLHF
DNA: TGTGCCAGCAGTGAGGCAGGGGGATTAAATTCACCCCTCCACTTT
length: 15
V: TRBV6-4
D: TRBD1
size: many
J: TRBJ1-6

CDR3: CASSPGTGAYEQYF
DNA: TGTGCCAGCAGTCCAGGGACGGGAGCCTACGAGCAGTACTTC
length: 14
V: TRBV28
D: .
size: many
J: TRBJ2-7

CDR3: CASSSPGQARPEAFF
DNA: TGTGCCAGCAGTTCCCCCGGACAGGCGAGGCCTGAAGCTTTCTTT
length: 15
V: TRBV12-3/TRBV12-4
D: TRBD1
size: many
J: TRBJ1-1

CDR3: CASSLEAWGADTQYF
DNA: TGTGCCAGCAGCTTGGAGGCCTGGGGCGCAGATACGCAGTATTTT
length: 15
V: TRBV5-5
D: .
size: .
J: TRBJ2-3

CDR3: CASTLTTRVSGELFF
DNA: TGTGCCAGCACTTTGACGACGAGGGTTTCCGGGGAGCTGTTTTTT
length: 15
V: TRBV6-1
D: .
size: many
J: TRBJ2-2

CDR3: CASSSQNSQGGETDTQYF
DNA: TGTGCCAGCAGCTCCCAAAATTCACAGGGGGGAGAAACAGATACGCAGTATTTT
length: 18
V: TRBV5-4
D: TRBD1
size: many
J: TRBJ2-3

CDR3: CASSIALYDAEHF
DNA: TGTGCCAGTAGTATAGCCCTGTACGACGCCGAGCATTTT
length: 13
V: TRBV19
D: .
size: many
J: TRBJ1-5

CDR3: CASRPEGYYGYTF
DNA: TGTGCCAGCAGGCCTGAGGGGTACTATGGCTACACCTTC
length: 13
V: TRBV9
D: .
size: .
J: TRBJ1-2

CDR3: CASNVRGNTEAFF
DNA: TGTGCCAGCAACGTAAGGGGAAACACTGAAGCTTTCTTT
length: 13
V: TRBV6-1
D: .
size: many
J: TRBJ1-1

CDR3: CASSGTDRDEATNEKLFF
DNA: TGTGCCAGCAGCGGGACGGACAGGGATGAAGCAACTAATGAAAAACTGTTTTTT
length: 18
V: TRBV7-9
D: TRBD1
size: few
J: TRBJ1-4

CDR3: CSAITGAFF
DNA: TGCAGTGCTATAACCGGTGCTTTCTTT
length: 9
V: TRBV20-1
D: .
size: many
J: TRBJ1-1